The T cell receptor (beta chain) described here comes from a study of blood T cells in healthy people across ages. Primed by a sample-barcoded 5' primer and a J-beta primer mix, a second PCR proceeded for about 6 to 11 cycles. TCRdb reprocessed the 5' RACE reads with MiXCR, giving one entry per CDR3 protein. This sample has hundreds of thousands of distinct CDR3 sequences; about 44% occur once, and the top ten carry about an eighth. With each sample, at least 5.5 micrograms of total RNA were extracted. The CDR3 contains 14 residues. Trimming stripped 3 bases from V and 1 base from J, with 9 bases between.

The clonotype originates from a man between 25 and 39 years old in good health. The chain carries TRBV12-3 or TRBV12-4 and TRBJ1-1, with D possibly matching TRBD1 (6 bases). The source material was blood. The DNA for the CDR3 is TGTGCCAGCAGTTTCGGGGGGGCGAACACTGAAGCTTTCTTT. Its translation: CASSFGGANTEAFF.